This record covers a single T cell receptor beta chain. This entry is derived from a study of CD8+CD57+ T cells in acquired aplastic anemia. CDR3 and TCR beta VDJ profiling relied on a genomic DNA template. MiXCR, applied by TCRdb to the reads, yields one record per CDR3 protein. The sample has fewer than 250,000 distinct CDR3 sequences, approximately 50% seen once; the top ten hold approximately 7.8%. CDR1 is SEHNR and CDR2 is FQNEAQ in the germline V gene (reference sequence). There are 18 residues in the CDR3. Trimming removed 1 base at V and 10 bases at J, with 28 bases between. Patients who underwent sequencing had shown CD8+CD57+ cell expansion by flow cytometry.

The chain uses TRBV7-9 and TRBJ1-1, with D maybe TRBD1 (5 bases). Sequenced: sorted CD4+, CD8+, or CD8+CD57+ T cells (not recorded which) from PBMCs. The receptor's source is a human donor with aplastic anemia. The DNA for the CDR3 is TGTGCCAGCAGCTTAGGAGGTCGGGCCAGGGAGATTATCCGGGTAGCTTTCTTT. The encoded protein is CASSLGGRAREIIRVAFF.